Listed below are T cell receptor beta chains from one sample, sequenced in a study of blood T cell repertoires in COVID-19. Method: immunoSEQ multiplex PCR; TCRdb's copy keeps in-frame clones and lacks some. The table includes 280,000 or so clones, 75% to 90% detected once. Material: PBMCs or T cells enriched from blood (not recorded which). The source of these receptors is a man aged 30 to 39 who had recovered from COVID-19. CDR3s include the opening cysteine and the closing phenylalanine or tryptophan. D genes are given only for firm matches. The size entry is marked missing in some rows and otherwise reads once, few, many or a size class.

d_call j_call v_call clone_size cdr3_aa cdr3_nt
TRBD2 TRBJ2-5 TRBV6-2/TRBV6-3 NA CASSFLAGGPRETQYF TGTGCCAGCAGTTTCCTAGCGGGGGGGCCGAGGGAGACCCAGTACTTC
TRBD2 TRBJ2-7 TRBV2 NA CASRGDSYEQYF TGTGCCAGCCGGGGGGACTCCTACGAGCAGTACTTC
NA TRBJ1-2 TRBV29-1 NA CSVLWGDGYTF TGCAGCGTTCTGTGGGGAGATGGCTACACCTTC
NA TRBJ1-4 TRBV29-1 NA CSVVITGGNEKLFF TGCAGCGTTGTCATAACCGGGGGTAATGAAAAACTGTTTTTT
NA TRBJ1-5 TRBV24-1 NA CATRGAPDQPQHF TGTGCCACTCGGGGGGCACCGGATCAGCCCCAGCATTTT
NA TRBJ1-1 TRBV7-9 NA CASSLGRRNEAFF TGTGCCAGCAGCTTGGGCAGAAGAAATGAAGCTTTCTTT
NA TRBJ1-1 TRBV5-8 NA CASSLGHNVEAFF TGTGCCAGCAGCTTGGGACATAACGTTGAAGCTTTCTTT
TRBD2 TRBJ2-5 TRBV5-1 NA CASRRTGTSEETQYF TGCGCCAGCAGACGGACCGGGACTAGCGAAGAGACCCAGTACTTC
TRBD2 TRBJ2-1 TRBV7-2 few CASSHAGSGGPREQFF TGTGCCAGCAGCCACGCCGGTAGCGGGGGACCACGGGAGCAGTTCTTC
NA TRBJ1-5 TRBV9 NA CASSRGAGFNQPQHF TGTGCCAGCAGCAGGGGTGCAGGGTTCAATCAGCCCCAGCATTTT
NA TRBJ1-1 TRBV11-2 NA CASTLLPGNTEAFF TGTGCCAGCACTCTCCTGCCCGGGAACACTGAAGCTTTCTTT
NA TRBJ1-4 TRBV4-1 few CASSQPREKLFF TGCGCCAGCAGCCAGCCCAGGGAAAAACTGTTTTTT
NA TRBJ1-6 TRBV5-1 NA CASSKWGPGTDSPLHF TGCGCCAGCAGCAAATGGGGGCCTGGAACGGATTCACCCCTCCACTTT
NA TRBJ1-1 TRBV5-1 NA CASSPLTETVNTEAFF TGCGCCAGCAGCCCACTAACGGAAACTGTGAACACTGAAGCTTTCTTT
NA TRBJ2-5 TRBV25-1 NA CASSEEEGAETQYF TGTGCCAGCAGTGAAGAGGAGGGGGCAGAGACCCAGTACTTC
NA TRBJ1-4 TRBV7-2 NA CASSRGSTNEKLFF TGTGCCAGCAGCCGGGGTTCGACTAATGAAAAACTGTTTTTT
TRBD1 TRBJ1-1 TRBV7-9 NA CASSWTGDTEAFF TGTGCCAGCAGCTGGACAGGGGACACTGAAGCTTTCTTT
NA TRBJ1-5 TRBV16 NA CASSLGQDNQPQHF TGTGCCAGCAGCCTTGGACAAGACAATCAGCCCCAGCATTTT
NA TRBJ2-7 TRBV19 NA CASSAIQGRDEQYF TGTGCCAGTAGTGCCATACAGGGTCGGGACGAGCAGTACTTC
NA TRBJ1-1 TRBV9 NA CASSVGAQSLMNTEAFF TGTGCCAGCAGCGTAGGGGCGCAATCTTTAATGAACACTGAAGCTTTCTTT
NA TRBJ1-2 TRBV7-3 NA CASSPSPIYGYTF TGTGCCAGCAGCCCTTCTCCTATCTATGGCTACACCTTC
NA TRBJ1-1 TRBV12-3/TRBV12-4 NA CASSLNRATEAFF TGTGCCAGCAGTTTAAACAGGGCCACTGAAGCTTTCTTT
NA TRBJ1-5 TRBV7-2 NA CASSLSRDNQPQHF TGTGCCAGCAGCTTAAGCAGGGATAATCAGCCCCAGCATTTT
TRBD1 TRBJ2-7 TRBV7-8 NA CASSLVGTASTHSYEQYF TGTGCCAGCAGCTTAGTGGGGACAGCTTCGACCCACTCCTACGAGCAGTACTTC
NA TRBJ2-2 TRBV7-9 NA CASSLLATGGELFF TGTGCCAGCAGCTTATTGGCTACGGGAGGGGAGCTGTTTTTT
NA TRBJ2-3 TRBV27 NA CASSLMGYQDTQYF TGTGCCAGCTCCTTGATGGGCTATCAAGATACGCAGTATTTT
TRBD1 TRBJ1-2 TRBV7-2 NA CASSLDRGLTFTYGYTF TGTGCCAGCAGCCTAGACAGGGGGCTAACCTTCACCTATGGCTACACCTTC
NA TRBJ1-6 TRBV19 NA CASHPTGLSSYNSPLHF TGTGCCAGTCATCCCACAGGGCTCAGCTCCTATAATTCACCCCTCCACTTT
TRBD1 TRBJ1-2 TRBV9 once CASSGWDRDNYGYTF TGTGCCAGCAGCGGCTGGGACAGGGATAACTATGGCTACACCTTC
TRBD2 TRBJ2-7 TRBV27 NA CASRRGGAYEQYF TGTGCCAGCCGCCGGGGAGGGGCCTACGAGCAGTACTTC
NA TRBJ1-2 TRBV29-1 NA CSVAGTGTNNGYTF TGCAGCGTTGCTGGGACCGGGACAAATAATGGCTACACCTTC
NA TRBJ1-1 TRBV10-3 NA CAIMGGDDTEAFF TGTGCCATCATGGGCGGGGATGACACTGAAGCTTTCTTT
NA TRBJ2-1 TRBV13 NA CASSSGLYNEQFF TGTGCCAGCAGCTCCGGACTCTACAATGAGCAGTTCTTC
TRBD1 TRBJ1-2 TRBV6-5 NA CASRTGGGYGYTF TGTGCCAGCAGGACAGGGGGAGGTTATGGCTACACCTTC
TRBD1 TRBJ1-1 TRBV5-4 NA CASSGQQGRGTEAFF TGTGCCAGCAGCGGGCAACAGGGGCGAGGCACTGAAGCTTTCTTT
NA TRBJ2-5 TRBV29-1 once CSVSLGTYQETQYF TGCAGCGTTTCCCTCGGGACTTATCAAGAGACCCAGTACTTC
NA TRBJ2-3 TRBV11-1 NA CASSLVSSATDTQYF TGTGCCAGCAGCTTAGTTTCTAGCGCCACAGATACGCAGTATTTT
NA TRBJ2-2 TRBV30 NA CAWRARGTVGTGELFF TGTGCCTGGAGGGCACGCGGGACAGTGGGCACCGGGGAGCTGTTTTTT
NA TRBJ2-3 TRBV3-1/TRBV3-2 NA CASSRSGTDTQYF TGTGCCAGCAGCCGTAGTGGTACAGATACGCAGTATTTT
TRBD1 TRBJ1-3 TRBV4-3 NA CASSQGQGVSGNTIYF TGCGCCAGCAGCCAGGGACAGGGAGTCTCTGGAAACACCATATATTTT
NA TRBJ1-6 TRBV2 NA CASTGTNYNSPLHF TGTGCCAGCACCGGGACAAATTATAATTCACCCCTCCACTTT
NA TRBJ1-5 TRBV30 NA CAWSVRGNQPQHF TGTGCCTGGAGTGTTCGAGGAAATCAGCCCCAGCATTTT
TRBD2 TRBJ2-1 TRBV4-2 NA CASSTSGGHYNEQFF TGTGCCAGCAGCACCAGCGGGGGCCATTACAATGAGCAGTTCTTC
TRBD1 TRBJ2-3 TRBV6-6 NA CASITGGGPTDTQYF TGTGCCAGTATAACAGGGGGCGGTCCCACAGATACGCAGTATTTT
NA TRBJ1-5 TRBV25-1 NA CASGTGGYNQPQHF TGTGCCAGCGGCACGGGGGGGTACAATCAGCCCCAGCATTTT
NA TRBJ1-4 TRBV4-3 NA CASSHNRDREKLFF TGCGCCAGCAGCCACAACAGGGATCGCGAAAAACTGTTTTTT
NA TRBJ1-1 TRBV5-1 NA CASSEFRGGNTEAFF TGCGCCAGCAGCGAGTTCAGGGGTGGGAACACTGAAGCTTTCTTT
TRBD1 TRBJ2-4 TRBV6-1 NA CASSGRTGGIAKNIQYF TGTGCCAGCAGTGGCAGGACAGGGGGAATAGCCAAAAACATTCAGTACTTC